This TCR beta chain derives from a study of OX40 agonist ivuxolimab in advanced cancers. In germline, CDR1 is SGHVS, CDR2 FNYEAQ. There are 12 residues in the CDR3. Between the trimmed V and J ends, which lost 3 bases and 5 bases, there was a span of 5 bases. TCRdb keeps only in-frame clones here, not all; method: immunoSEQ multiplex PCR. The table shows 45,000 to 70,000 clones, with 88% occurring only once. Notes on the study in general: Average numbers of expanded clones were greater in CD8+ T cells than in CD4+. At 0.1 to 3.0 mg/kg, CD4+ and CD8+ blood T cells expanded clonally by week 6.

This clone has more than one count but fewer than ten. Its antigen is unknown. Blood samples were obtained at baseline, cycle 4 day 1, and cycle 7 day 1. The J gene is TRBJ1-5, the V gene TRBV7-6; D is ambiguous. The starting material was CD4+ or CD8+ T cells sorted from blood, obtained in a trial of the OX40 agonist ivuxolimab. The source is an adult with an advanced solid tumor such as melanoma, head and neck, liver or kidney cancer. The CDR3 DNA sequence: TGTGCCAGCAGCTTCGCCGATCAGCCCCAGCATTTT. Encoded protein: CASSFADQPQHF.